The sequence of this TCR beta chain was determined in a study of T cells in Graves' hyperthyroidism and ophthalmopathy. RNA transcripts gave rise to amplified TCR beta CDR3 regions. The HTBI primer set served for first-round RT-PCR of the TCR CDR3. MiXCR was run by TCRdb on the multiplex PCR reads, yielding one entry per CDR3 protein. The data hold tens of thousands of distinct CDR3 sequences, with less than 65% observed a single time. The CDR3 totals 17 residues. In germline, CDR1 is DFQATT, CDR2 SNEGSKA (reference sequence). The source material was peripheral blood or thyroid tissue (not recorded which). V is TRBV20-1 and J is TRBJ1-1, with 7 positions matching TRBD1. The receptor was derived from a man aged 18-30 years with Graves' hyperthyroidism. The CDR3, as DNA: TGCAGGGGGGTGGGGTGGCTCTCCGGGACAGTTAACACTGAAGCTTTCTTT. It codes for CRGVGWLSGTVNTEAFF.